Below, 27 T cell receptor beta chains from the same sample are listed, as sequenced in a study of shared clonotypes between healthy human individuals. Libraries were prepared by immunoSEQ multiplex PCR; TCRdb keeps only in-frame clonotypes and omits some of them. The repertoire consists of some 630,000 clones, with about 96% occurring once and the leading ten covering more than 0.085%. CD45RO-negative cells were positively selected for CCR7, leaving out terminally differentiated effector memory CD45RA+ cells. The sample consisted of naive CD8+ T cells sorted from blood. These receptor sequences come from a woman aged 25 to 39 in good health.

Note on this clone: The sample carries other DNA sequences with the same CDR3. This chain connects TRBV19 to TRBJ2-7, with D possibly TRBD2 on 5 matching bases. CDR3 length: 14 amino acids. Germline loops: CDR1 LNHDA, CDR2 SQIVND (reference sequence). Trimming cost V 3 bases and J 0 bases, with 9 bases left between them. The CDR3 here is CASSIGLASYEQYF. The CDR3, as DNA: TGTGCCAGTAGTATCGGGCTAGCCTCCTACGAGCAGTACTTC.

The sample holds one count of this clone. The chain is built from TRBV28 and TRBJ2-5; D is unresolved. Germline values: CDR1 MDHEN, CDR2 SYDVKM. Trimming left V 2 bases short and J 1 base short, with 8 bases between. The CDR3 is made up of 14 amino acids. The CDR3 spells CASSLGRFQETQYF. The CDR3 DNA reads as TGTGCCAGCAGTTTAGGACGGTTCCAAGAGACCCAGTACTTC.

A few counts support this clone. The rearrangement uses TRBV28 and TRBJ1-1; D unresolved. The CDR3 contains 12 residues. Deletions cut 6 bases from V and 7 bases from J, with 12 bases between. Germline-derived CDR1 and CDR2 are MDHEN and SYDVKM. CDR3 loop: CASSFLTGEAFF. The CDR3 coding sequence is TGTGCCAGCAGCTTCCTCACCGGTGAAGCTTTCTTT.

V is TRBV27 and J is TRBJ1-4, with D perhaps matching TRBD1 (5 bases). Germline CDR1 reads MNHEY; CDR2 reads SMNVEV (reference sequence). V lost 6 bases and J lost 4, with 15 bases in between. The length of the CDR3 is 15 residues. Here the CDR3 reads CASSDRDLGNEKLFF. Here the CDR3 DNA reads TGTGCCAGCAGCGACCGGGACCTCGGTAATGAAAAACTGTTTTTT. The full variable domain, with the rest looked up from reference TRBV27 and TRBJ1-4, is EAQVTQNPRYLITVTGKKLTVTCSQNMNHEYMSWYRQDPGLGLRQIYYSMNVEVTDKGDVPEGYKVSRKEKRNFPLILESPSPNQTSLYFCASSDRDLGNEKLFFGSGTQLSVL.

For the CDR3, the DNA is TGTGCCAGCAGCCACTGGGGCGACCCATACAATGAGCAGTTCTTC. Translation gives CASSHWGDPYNEQFF. The rearrangement joins TRBV9 to TRBJ2-1, with D perhaps TRBD1 (5 bases). CDR1 is SGDLS and CDR2 is YYNGEE in the germline V gene. Trimming stripped 4 bases from V and 4 bases from J, with 15 bases between. This CDR3 comprises 15 residues.

The CDR3 sequence: CASSFVFKCLAGHNEQFF. CDR3 in DNA: TGTGCCAGCAGCTTTGTATTTAAGTGTCTAGCGGGGCACAATGAGCAGTTCTTC. The V and J genes are TRBV12-1 and TRBJ2-1; TRBD2, the table's D call, lacks a check against the DNA. TRBV12-1 is given as a pseudogene. The CDR3 has 18 residues.

The gene calls are TRBV30 and TRBJ1-5; D perhaps matches TRBD1 (5 bases). CDR1 is GTSNPN, CDR2 SVGIG, per germline (reference sequence). The CDR3 totals 20 residues. V was pared by 1 base and J by 0 bases, with 25 bases between. The CDR3 DNA follows: TGTGCCTGGAGTGGGGGGTGGTTGAAGGGAACAACGAATAGCAATCAGCCCCAGCATTTT. Translating gives CAWSGGWLKGTTNSNQPQHF.

V is TRBV27 and J is TRBJ2-1; TRBD2 matches 7 bases. Trimming removed 6 bases from V and 1 base from J; junction bases left unmatched: 12. CDR1 and CDR2 (germline): MNHEY, SMNVEV (reference sequence). The CDR3 is 17 amino acids. CDR3 protein: CASSTGMAGVSYNEQFF. CDR3 nucleotide sequence: TGTGCCAGCAGCACCGGGATGGCGGGAGTGTCCTACAATGAGCAGTTCTTC.

The chain employs TRBV4-1 and TRBJ2-2; no clear D. V lost 3 bases and J lost 1, with 21 bases in between. The CDR3 sequence is 19 residues long. CDR1 and CDR2 from the germline V gene are MGHRA and YSYEKL. In nucleotides, the CDR3 is TGCGCCAGCAGCCAGGACCCTCGGGTATTAGCTGTGAACACCGGGGAGCTGTTTTTT. This gives the protein CASSQDPRVLAVNTGELFF.

The gene calls are TRBV6-5 and TRBJ2-7; D is ambiguous. Germline loops: CDR1 MNHEY, CDR2 SVGAGI. Trimming pared 0 bases from V and 2 bases from J, leaving 11 bases between. The CDR3 is 15 amino acids. The CDR3 nucleotides are TGTGCCAGCAGTTACTCGAAAGGAGAGACCTACGAGCAGTACTTC. Residues: CASSYSKGETYEQYF.

This clone was observed once. The V and J genes are TRBV6-5 and TRBJ1-5, with D possibly matching TRBD1 (5 bases). Looked up from germline, CDR1 is MNHEY and CDR2 is SVGAGI. CDR3 length: 14 residues. Trimming removed 4 bases at V and 4 bases at J, with 11 bases between. Written as DNA, the CDR3 is TGTGCCAGCAGTTTTGGCGGGACTAATCAGCCCCAGCATTTT. Translated, it gives CASSFGGTNQPQHF.

The genes are TRBV6-1 and TRBJ2-7, with 13 bases lining up with TRBD2. The CDR3 is made up of 17 amino acids. The J segment lost 0 bases and the V segment lost 3 bases, leaving 5 bases of the junction unmatched. CDR1 is MNHNS, CDR2 SASEGT, per germline. CDR3 protein: CASSDGTSGTSSYEQYF. The CDR3 DNA is TGTGCCAGCAGTGATGGGACTAGCGGGACGAGCTCCTACGAGCAGTACTTC.

The rearrangement joins TRBV28 to TRBJ2-7; 10 bases match TRBD1. This CDR3 is built from 14 residues. CDR1 is MDHEN and CDR2 is SYDVKM in the germline V gene. With V trimmed by 6 bases and J by 6 bases, 8 bases remained unmatched. This chain's CDR3 is CASSPGQGVSEQYF. CDR3 nucleotide sequence: TGTGCCAGCAGCCCAGGACAGGGGGTCTCCGAGCAGTACTTC. Full variable domain (outside the CDR3, taken from reference TRBV28 and TRBJ2-7): DVKVTQSSRYLVKRTGEKVFLECVQDMDHENMFWYRQDPGLGLRLIYFSYDVKMKEKGDIPEGYSVSREKKERFSLILESASTNQTSMYLCASSPGQGVSEQYFGPGTRLTVT.

The CDR3 DNA is TGTGCCAGCAGTTTCCGGGCGCAAGAGACCCAGTACTTC. It codes for CASSFRAQETQYF. This chain links TRBV28 with TRBJ2-5; D remains ambiguous. V gave up 3 bases and J gave up 2 bases, with 7 bases separating them. CDR1 and CDR2 (germline): MDHEN, SYDVKM. The CDR3 totals 13 residues. The variable domain in full, with the rest retrieved from reference TRBV28 and TRBJ2-5, is DVKVTQSSRYLVKRTGEKVFLECVQDMDHENMFWYRQDPGLGLRLIYFSYDVKMKEKGDIPEGYSVSREKKERFSLILESASTNQTSMYLCASSFRAQETQYFGPGTRLLVL.

The V call is TRBV19, the J call TRBJ1-3, with TRBD1 as a possible D gene (5 bases). Germline CDR1 and CDR2: LNHDA and SQIVND (reference sequence). The CDR3 loop spans 17 amino acids. Trimming left V 2 bases short and J 0 bases short, with 14 bases between. In DNA, the CDR3 is TGTGCCAGTAGTATACCCTCGGACACCTTCTCTGGAAACACCATATATTTT. Translating it yields CASSIPSDTFSGNTIYF.

This chain connects TRBV27 to TRBJ2-5; D gene uncertain. Germline V CDR1 and CDR2: MNHEY, SMNVEV (reference sequence). V dropped 4 bases and J dropped 7 bases, with 7 bases sitting between them. The CDR3 is made up of 11 amino acids. The CDR3 nucleotides read TGTGCCAGCAGTTATTTCGGGACCCAGTACTTC. It specifies CASSYFGTQYF.

The CDR3 coding sequence is TGCAGCGTTGAAGATCCGGAGCGGAGCTCCTACGAGCAGTACTTC. As protein: CSVEDPERSSYEQYF. The chain carries TRBV29-1 and TRBJ2-7; maybe TRBD2 (5 bases). Germline CDR1 and CDR2: SQVTM and ANQGSEA. Trimming took 0 bases from V and 0 from J, leaving 12 bases between them. The CDR3 length is 15 residues.

The J gene is TRBJ2-5, the V gene TRBV7-9, with no clear D. The end of the DNA aligns better with TRBJ2-7, so the J call may be wrong. CDR1 SEHNR and CDR2 FQNEAQ come from the germline V gene (reference sequence). The CDR3 sequence is 14 residues long. The CDR3 here is CASSSWTNTYEQYF. In DNA, the CDR3 is TGTGCCAGCAGCTCTTGGACCAATACCTACGAGCAGTACTTC.

The chain employs TRBV5-6 and TRBJ2-7; 7 nucleotides agree with TRBD2. Per germline, CDR1 SGHDT and CDR2 YYEEEE. The CDR3 totals 18 residues. Losses at the gene ends were 0 bases for V and 5 bases for J; bases not matched to a gene: 17. Here the CDR3 DNA reads TGTGCCAGCAGCTTGGAATCGGAGGGAGGGCCAATTGCGCACGAGCAGTACTTC. It yields the protein CASSLESEGGPIAHEQYF.

The gene calls are TRBV30 and TRBJ2-7; D not resolved. This CDR3 contains 13 residues. CDR1 GTSNPN and CDR2 SVGIG come from the germline V gene (reference sequence). The ends were cut back, 1 base at V and 4 bases at J, with 11 bases in the middle. DNA of the CDR3: TGTGCCTGGAGTGAAAAGGGTTGGTACGAGCAGTACTTC. It translates to CAWSEKGWYEQYF.

The V and J genes are TRBV9 and TRBJ2-3; 8 bases align to TRBD1. The CDR3 runs 15 residues. Per germline, CDR1 SGDLS and CDR2 YYNGEE. The trim removed 4 bases at V and 0 bases at J, leaving 4 bases unmatched. The CDR3 coding sequence is TGTGCCAGCAGCCCTACAGGGGGAAGCACAGATACGCAGTATTTT. Residues: CASSPTGGSTDTQYF.

J is TRBJ1-3 and V is TRBV28; D uncertain. Trimming removed 3 bases at V and 5 bases at J, with 20 bases between. The CDR3 is 17 amino acids. CDR1 is MDHEN, CDR2 SYDVKM, per germline. The CDR3 reads CASSFNRPTYVRNTIYF. CDR3 DNA: TGTGCCAGCAGTTTCAATAGACCGACGTATGTCCGAAACACCATATATTTT. Full variable domain (missing parts from reference TRBV28 and TRBJ1-3): DVKVTQSSRYLVKRTGEKVFLECVQDMDHENMFWYRQDPGLGLRLIYFSYDVKMKEKGDIPEGYSVSREKKERFSLILESASTNQTSMYLCASSFNRPTYVRNTIYFGEGSWLTVV.

The CDR3 loop is CASVPRGEGTGELFF. The CDR3 DNA sequence: TGTGCCAGCGTACCGCGCGGGGAGGGCACCGGGGAGCTGTTTTTT. J is TRBJ2-2 and V is TRBV7-9, with 7 bases matching TRBD2. Germline values: CDR1 SEHNR, CDR2 FQNEAQ (reference sequence). The CDR3 covers 15 residues. Germline trimming cut 8 bases from V and 4 bases from J; bases unmatched to any gene: 10.

The CDR3 loop is CASSPGQNTGELFF. The CDR3 region has the DNA TGTGCCAGCAGCCCTGGACAGAACACCGGGGAGCTGTTTTTT. The chain links TRBV7-3 to TRBJ2-2; the D gene is possibly TRBD1 (5 bases). This CDR3 has 14 residues. The germline V and J ends were trimmed by 5 bases and 1 base, with 8 bases remaining between them. Germline V lookup: CDR1 SGHTA, CDR2 FQGTGA.

The V and J genes are TRBV28 and TRBJ2-1, with 10 bases that match TRBD2. With 3 bases clipped from V and 2 bases from J, the junction kept 7 bases outside the gene matches. Looked up from germline, CDR1 is MDHEN and CDR2 is SYDVKM. This CDR3 spans 17 amino acids. CDR3 DNA sequence: TGTGCCAGCAGTTTGTCTAGCGGGAGCGTCGCCTACAATGAGCAGTTCTTC. This codes for CASSLSSGSVAYNEQFF.

The chain recombines TRBV28 with TRBJ2-7, with 8 bases identical to TRBD2. The CDR3 has 17 residues. With V trimmed by 5 bases and J by 2 bases, 14 bases remained unmatched. In germline, CDR1 is MDHEN, CDR2 SYDVKM. CDR3 in amino acids: CASSGRGGTNRPYEQYF. DNA of the CDR3: TGTGCCAGCAGTGGCCGGGGGGGGACTAACCGCCCCTACGAGCAGTACTTC. Drawing the rest from reference TRBV28 and TRBJ2-7, the complete variable domain is DVKVTQSSRYLVKRTGEKVFLECVQDMDHENMFWYRQDPGLGLRLIYFSYDVKMKEKGDIPEGYSVSREKKERFSLILESASTNQTSMYLCASSGRGGTNRPYEQYFGPGTRLTVT.

This sequence joins TRBV25-1 and TRBJ2-7; TRBD1 matches 7 bases. Trimming took 4 bases from V and 2 from J; bases not matched to a gene: 5. The CDR3 length is 14 residues. Germline V lookup: CDR1 MGHDK, CDR2 SYGVNS. CDR3 nucleotides: TGTGCCAGCAGTGCCGACAGGGTCCCCTACGAGCAGTACTTC. As protein: CASSADRVPYEQYF.